This is a list of T cell receptor beta chains from one sample in a study of blood T cell repertoires in COVID-19. This table comes from immunoSEQ multiplex PCR, and its TCRdb copy is limited to in-frame clones, with some not included. The table shows roughly 190,000 clones, with 75% to 85% occurring only once. Sequencing was done on a sample of peripheral blood. These receptors originate from a man aged 55-75 years with acute or convalescent COVID-19. The CDR3 runs from the conserved cysteine through the conserved F or W. The order of the fields is clone size, D gene, CDR3 length, J gene, V gene, CDR3 DNA, CDR3 protein. The D gene is left open where the match is weak. Clone size is not always given. Where it is, it says once, few, many or a class for expanded clones.

- | TRBD1 | 17 | TRBJ2-2 | TRBV7-7 | TGTGCCAGCAGCGCCTCCCCGACAGGGGGGCGGACCGGGGAGCTGTTTTTT | CASSASPTGGRTGELFF
- | - | 12 | TRBJ2-1 | TRBV9 | TGTGCCAGCAGCGTCTCTAGAAATGAGCAGTTCTTC | CASSVSRNEQFF
- | - | 15 | TRBJ2-1 | TRBV21-1 | TGTGCCAGCAGCAAAGGTGTGGGAGACTACAATGAGCAGTTCTTC | CASSKGVGDYNEQFF
once | TRBD2 | 18 | TRBJ2-2 | TRBV5-6 | TGTGCCAGCAGCTTAGCACTAGCGTCTAGCCCTTTTTCCGGGGAGCTGTTTTTT | CASSLALASSPFSGELFF
once | TRBD1 | 14 | TRBJ1-2 | TRBV29-1 | TGCAGCGCTGCCCGGGACAGGGAGCTCCGTGGCTACACCTTC | CSAARDRELRGYTF
once | TRBD1 | 14 | TRBJ1-6 | TRBV6-6 | TGTGCCAGCAGTTACGGGGACAGGGGGGCACCCCTCCACTTT | CASSYGDRGAPLHF
- | TRBD1 | 14 | TRBJ2-3 | TRBV30 | TGTGCCTGGAGTAAGGACAGGGTCACAGATACGCAGTATTTT | CAWSKDRVTDTQYF
- | TRBD1 | 14 | TRBJ1-3 | TRBV5-8 | TGTGCCAGCAGCTCTTGGACAGGGAGAAACACCATATATTTT | CASSSWTGRNTIYF
- | - | 13 | TRBJ2-5 | TRBV15 | TGTGCCACCAGCAGAGATATCGAGGAGACCCAGTACTTC | CATSRDIEETQYF
- | TRBD1 | 11 | TRBJ1-1 | TRBV29-1 | TGCAGCATGCGACAGGGCGGTGAAGCTTTCTTT | CSMRQGGEAFF
- | - | 16 | TRBJ2-3 | TRBV24-1 | TGTGCCACCAGTGCTGGGCAGATTGCTAGCACAGATACGCAGTATTTT | CATSAGQIASTDTQYF
- | TRBD2 | 18 | TRBJ2-1 | TRBV10-1 | TGCGCCAGCAGTGGGTCGTTGGGGCGGGAGCGCTACTACAATGAGCAGTTCTTC | CASSGSLGRERYYNEQFF
- | TRBD1 | 15 | TRBJ2-5 | TRBV3-1/TRBV3-2 | TGTGCCAGCAGCCAATCTTCCGGGACAGAAGAGACCCAGTACTTC | CASSQSSGTEETQYF
- | - | 12 | TRBJ1-1 | TRBV20-1 | TGCAGTGCTAGTTACAGGGATATTGAAGCTTTCTTT | CSASYRDIEAFF
once | - | 15 | TRBJ2-3 | TRBV4-1 | TGCGCCAGCAGCCAAGAGGAGCGGAGGTTAGATACGCAGTATTTT | CASSQEERRLDTQYF
- | - | 13 | TRBJ1-2 | TRBV7-2 | TGTGCCAGCAGGCAGGGATCTATCGAAGGCTACACCTTC | CASRQGSIEGYTF
once | - | 14 | TRBJ1-5 | TRBV19 | TGTGCCAGTAGTATAGATGCTCGTTCGGAGCCCCAGCATTTT | CASSIDARSEPQHF
- | TRBD2 | 16 | TRBJ2-3 | TRBV13 | TGTGCCAGCAGCTACTTAGCGGGGGGGCGAGCAGATACGCAGTATTTT | CASSYLAGGRADTQYF
- | TRBD1 | 16 | TRBJ2-1 | TRBV9 | TGTGCCAGCAGCCCCTTCCGGCAGGGGGTGTACAATGAGCAGTTCTTC | CASSPFRQGVYNEQFF
- | TRBD2 | 18 | TRBJ2-7 | TRBV7-9 | TGTGCCAGCAGCTCCCAAGCGGGGAAGTCCGGACCTCTGGGCGAGCAGTACTTC | CASSSQAGKSGPLGEQYF
- | TRBD1 | 19 | TRBJ1-2 | TRBV2 | TGTGCCAGCAGTGCAGGAGGCCGGGACAGGGGGGACTCTAACTATGGCTACACCTTC | CASSAGGRDRGDSNYGYTF
- | - | 16 | TRBJ2-3 | TRBV19 | TGTGCCAGTAGTATGCCCCTCTCCAGTAACACAGATACGCAGTATTTT | CASSMPLSSNTDTQYF
- | TRBD2 | 19 | TRBJ2-3 | TRBV10-1 | TGCGCCAGCAGTGAAGGACTAGCGGGAGGGTTAGGTTTCTCAGATACGCAGTATTTT | CASSEGLAGGLGFSDTQYF
- | TRBD2 | 15 | TRBJ2-7 | TRBV7-2 | TGTGCCAGCAGCTTGAAGCGGGGGGGGTCCGACGAGCAGTACTTC | CASSLKRGGSDEQYF
- | - | 15 | TRBJ2-7 | TRBV3-1/TRBV3-2 | TGTGCCAGCAGCCGGCGGGACCAGGCCCGTGGCGAGCAGTACTTC | CASSRRDQARGEQYF
few | TRBD1 | 15 | TRBJ1-1 | TRBV5-5 | TGTGCCAGCAGCTTCGGACAGGGGTCCCGTACTGAAGCTTTCTTT | CASSFGQGSRTEAFF
- | - | 14 | TRBJ2-7 | TRBV11-2 | TGTGCCAGCAGCTTAGAACACCACAGCTACGAGCAGTACTTC | CASSLEHHSYEQYF
- | TRBD1 | 14 | TRBJ1-2 | TRBV7-2 | TGTGCCAGCAGACCCACAGGGGCTAACTATGGCTACACCTTC | CASRPTGANYGYTF
- | TRBD1 | 12 | TRBJ1-1 | TRBV18 | TGTGCCAGCTCAACCGACAGGGGAAGAGCTTTCTTT | CASSTDRGRAFF
- | TRBD1 | 14 | TRBJ2-7 | TRBV12-5 | TGTGCTAGTGCCCAAGGGGACAGATCCTACGAGCAGTACTTC | CASAQGDRSYEQYF
- | - | 14 | TRBJ2-2 | TRBV18 | TGTGCCAGCTCATACAGGGAGTCCACCGGGGAGCTGTTTTTT | CASSYRESTGELFF
- | - | 14 | TRBJ1-2 | TRBV6-1 | TGTGCCAGCAGTGAAAACGGAGTCAACTATGGCTACACCTTC | CASSENGVNYGYTF
few | TRBD2 | 15 | TRBJ2-1 | TRBV6-4 | TGTGCCAGCAGAGCGGGACTAGCGGGTAGCAATGAGCAGTTCTTC | CASRAGLAGSNEQFF
- | - | 13 | TRBJ2-7 | TRBV4-2 | TGTGCCAGCAGCCAATCGGAGGCCTACGAGCAGTACTTC | CASSQSEAYEQYF
many | TRBD1 | 11 | TRBJ1-1 | TRBV11-2 | TGTGCCAGCAGCTTCCAGGGGGCTAGTTTCTTT | CASSFQGASFF
few | TRBD1 | 15 | TRBJ1-6 | TRBV19 | TGTGCCAGCTCCCCAGTGGACAGGGAGAATTCACCCCTCCACTTT | CASSPVDRENSPLHF